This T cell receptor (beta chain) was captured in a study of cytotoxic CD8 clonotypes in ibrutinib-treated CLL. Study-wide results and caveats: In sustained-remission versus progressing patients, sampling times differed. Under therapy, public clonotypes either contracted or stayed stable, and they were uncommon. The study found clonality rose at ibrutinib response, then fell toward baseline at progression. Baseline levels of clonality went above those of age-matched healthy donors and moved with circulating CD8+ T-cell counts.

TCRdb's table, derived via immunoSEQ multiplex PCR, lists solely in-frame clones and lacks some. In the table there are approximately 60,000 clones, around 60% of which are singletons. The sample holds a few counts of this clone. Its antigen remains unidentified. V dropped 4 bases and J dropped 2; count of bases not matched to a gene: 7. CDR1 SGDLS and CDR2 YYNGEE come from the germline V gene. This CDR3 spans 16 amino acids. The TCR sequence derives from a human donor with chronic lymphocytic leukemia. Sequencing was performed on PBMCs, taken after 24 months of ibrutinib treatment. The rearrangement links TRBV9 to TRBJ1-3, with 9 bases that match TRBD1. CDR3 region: CASSPGQGWAGNTIYF. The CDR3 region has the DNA TGTGCCAGCAGCCCCGGACAGGGGTGGGCTGGAAACACCATATATTTT.